Listed here are 32 T cell receptor beta chains from one sample, sequenced in a study of molecular identifiers for immune sequencing clone quantification. TCRdb called the PCR reads again in MiXCR, with one record for every CDR3 protein. This sample has under 100,000 distinct CDR3 sequences, with 25% found just once. The specimen was naive CD8+ T cells from blood, with Jurkat cell RNA spiked in. Noted subset: FACS-sorted CD8+CD4-CCR7+CD45RA+ naive T cells. The receptors shown here come from a human donor in good health. Some libraries in this study had Jurkat cell RNA spiked in.

This clonotype was found many times. The chain links TRBV7-9 to TRBJ1-1; D is undetermined. Per germline, CDR1 SEHNR and CDR2 FQNEAQ (reference sequence). This CDR3 is 14 amino acids long. V was clipped by 1 base and J by 2 bases, with 8 bases between them. This CDR3 reads CASSLGEINTEAFF. The DNA for the CDR3 is TGTGCCAGCAGCTTAGGAGAGATTAACACTGAAGCTTTCTTT.

The chain uses TRBV4-2 and TRBJ2-7; possibly TRBD1 for D (5 bases). Germline CDR1 and CDR2: LGHNA and YNFKEQ. The CDR3 sequence is 15 residues long. The V end lost 2 bases, the J end lost 1 base, and 12 bases lay between the germline ends. The CDR3 DNA reads as TGTGCCAGCAGCCAACTGACAGCCAAATCCTACGAGCAGTACTTC. This codes for CASSQLTAKSYEQYF.

This clonotype has just a few counts. The rearrangement joins TRBV7-2 to TRBJ1-6; no clear D gene. The ends were cut back, 5 bases at V and 7 bases at J, with 9 bases in the middle. CDR1 SGHTA and CDR2 FQGNSA come from the germline V gene. The CDR3 spans 13 residues. The CDR3 spells CASSNAPNSPLHF. Here the CDR3 DNA reads TGTGCCAGCAGCAACGCCCCCAATTCACCCCTCCACTTT.

The sample holds a few counts of this clonotype. The chain recombines TRBV29-1 with TRBJ2-7; either TRBD1 or TRBD2 may fit D (5 bases each). Between the trimmed V and J ends, which lost 3 bases and 0 bases, there was a span of 12 bases. This CDR3 is built from 14 residues. Per the germline V gene, CDR1 is SQVTM and CDR2 is ANQGSEA. CDR3 region: CSVEGLGGSYEQYF. The CDR3 coding sequence is TGCAGCGTTGAGGGGCTCGGAGGCTCCTACGAGCAGTACTTC.

About this clonotype: This may arise from a read error, as a much more abundant clone is one base away. The chain couples TRBV7-9 to TRBJ1-3; D gene unclear. Germline CDR1 SEHNR, CDR2 FQNEAQ (reference sequence). There are 15 residues in the CDR3. The V end lost 4 bases, the J end lost 2 bases, and 12 bases lay between the germline ends. As DNA, the CDR3 is TGTGCCAGCAGCTATCCTGTCAACGCTGGAAACACCATATATTTT. Encoded protein: CASSYPVNAGNTIYF. Drawing the rest from reference TRBV7-9 and TRBJ1-3, the complete variable domain is DTGVSQNPRHKITKRGQNVTFRCDPISEHNRLYWYRQTLGQGPEFLTYFQNEAQLEKSRLLSDRFSAERPKGSFSTLEIQRTEQGDSAMYLCASSYPVNAGNTIYFGEGSWLTVV.

This clonotype was detected a few times. Compared with germline, one end of the junction differs, possibly owing to a read error. V is TRBV28 and J is TRBJ1-1; 7 bases fit TRBD1. Germline CDR1 and CDR2: MDHEN and SYDVKM. This CDR3 has 13 amino acids. CDR3 protein: CASSQGVNTEAFF. Here the CDR3 DNA reads TGTGCCAGCAGTCAGGGGGTGAACACCGAAGCTTTCTTT. The whole variable domain, filled in from reference TRBV28 and TRBJ1-1, reads DVKVTQSSRYLVKRTGEKVFLECVQDMDHENMFWYRQDPGLGLRLIYFSYDVKMKEKGDIPEGYSVSREKKERFSLILESASTNQTSMYLCASSQGVNTEAFFGQGTRLTVV.

The genes are TRBV4-1 and TRBJ2-7, with 8 nucleotides matching TRBD1. The CDR3 has 15 amino acids. CDR1 and CDR2 from the germline V gene are MGHRA and YSYEKL. V lost 2 bases to trimming and J lost 3 bases; unmatched junction nucleotides: 6. The CDR3: CASSQIPGGGYEQYF. CDR3 bases: TGCGCCAGCAGCCAAATTCCAGGGGGCGGCTACGAGCAGTACTTC.

This clonotype has only a few counts. The CDR3 loop is CASTIGQRSNQPQHF. DNA for the CDR3: TGTGCCAGTACCATCGGACAGAGAAGCAATCAGCCCCAGCATTTT. The chain couples TRBV19 to TRBJ1-5, with a tentative D call TRBD1 (6 bases). The CDR3 sequence is 15 residues long. Germline-derived CDR1 and CDR2 are LNHDA and SQIVND (reference sequence). Trimming removed 7 bases from V and 1 base from J, with 14 bases in between.

V and J are TRBV9 and TRBJ2-5; 11 bases agree with TRBD2. The ends lost 3 bases at V and 1 base at J; junction bases unmatched: 8. The germline CDR1 and CDR2 sequences are SGDLS and YYNGEE. This CDR3 has 17 residues. The CDR3 reads CASSGLAGGKFQETQYF. DNA for the CDR3: TGTGCCAGCAGCGGGCTAGCGGGGGGAAAATTCCAAGAGACCCAGTACTTC.

Turning to this clonotype: A much more abundant neighbour one base away suggests this may be a read error. The chain recombines TRBV28 with TRBJ2-7; D perhaps matches TRBD2 (6 bases). V was clipped by 6 bases and J by 2 bases, with 14 bases between them. Germline CDR1 and CDR2: MDHEN and SYDVKM. This CDR3 has 14 residues. The CDR3 region has the DNA TGTGCCAGCAGCACAGCGGGCGAAACCTACGAGCAGTACTTC. Translated: CASSTAGETYEQYF.

Details on this clonotype: A much larger clone lies one base from this, so it may be a read error. This chain uses TRBV10-3 with TRBJ2-7; no reliable D call. This CDR3 has 13 residues. CDR1 and CDR2 (germline): ENHRY, SYGVKD. The CDR3 loop is CAISEPGSYEQHF. In DNA form, the CDR3 reads TGTGCCATCAGTGAGCCAGGATCCTACGAGCAGCACTTC.

Only a few counts were recorded for this clonotype. This may be a read error, as it is one base from a much larger clone. In DNA, the CDR3 is TGTGCCAACAGCTTAGCTCCGGGCACCGGGGAGCTGTTTTTT. Encoded protein: CANSLAPGTGELFF. This sequence joins TRBV7-6 and TRBJ2-2; D is undetermined. Germline loops: CDR1 SGHVS, CDR2 FNYEAQ. This CDR3 spans 14 amino acids.

V is TRBV12-3 or TRBV12-4 and J is TRBJ2-1, with D tentatively TRBD1 (6 bases). This CDR3 has 11 amino acids. V lost 7 bases and J lost 13, with 14 bases in between. The CDR3: CASKNRQVQFF. As DNA, the CDR3 is TGTGCCAGCAAGAACCGACAGGTCCAGTTCTTC.

Details on this clonotype: It may be a read error: a sequence one base away is much more abundant. The rearrangement links TRBV7-9 to TRBJ2-7, with 8 positions matching TRBD1. The CDR3 extends over 12 amino acids. Trimming at V came to 4 bases and at J to 9 bases, leaving 5 bases not matched to a gene. The germline V gene encodes CDR1 SEHNR and CDR2 FQNEAQ (reference sequence). Here the CDR3 reads CASSSGGVAQYF. The CDR3 DNA follows: TGTGCCAGCAGCTCAGGGGGCGTGGCGCAGTACTTC.

This clonotype was counted at least ten times. The V and J genes are TRBV11-2 and TRBJ2-3; D perhaps matches TRBD1 (6 bases). This CDR3 is 15 amino acids long. The germline V gene has CDR1 SGHAT and CDR2 FQNNGV. V lost 5 bases to trimming and J lost 2 bases, with 14 bases between them. The CDR3 loop is CASSLTGTYTDTQYF. DNA of the CDR3: TGTGCCAGCAGCCTGACAGGAACCTACACAGATACGCAGTATTTT.

The chain combines TRBV4-1 with TRBJ2-5; D is perhaps TRBD1 (6 bases). Germline V gives CDR1 MGHRA, CDR2 YSYEKL. Trimming cost V 0 bases and J 4 bases, with 15 bases left between them. The CDR3 runs 16 residues. In DNA form, the CDR3 reads TGCGCCAGCAGCCAAGAACTAGGACAGACCCTAGAGACCCAGTACTTC. It yields the protein CASSQELGQTLETQYF.

This clonotype was found many times. This chain connects TRBV5-1 to TRBJ1-1; D uncertain. The CDR3 is 12 residues long. Trimming removed 8 bases from V and 1 base from J, with 9 bases in between. The germline V gene encodes CDR1 SGHRS and CDR2 YFSETQ. The CDR3 DNA reads as TGCGCCAGTATACACGAGAACACTGAAGCTTTCTTT. Its translation: CASIHENTEAFF.

This clonotype was seen many times. The V call is TRBV7-9, the J call TRBJ2-5, with D perhaps TRBD2 (5 bases). From germline, CDR1 is SEHNR and CDR2 FQNEAQ (reference sequence). V was clipped by 7 bases and J by 4 bases, with 19 bases between them. The CDR3 length is 15 residues. Written as DNA, the CDR3 is TGTGCCAGCATCGCACCGTTTCCGGCGGGAGAGACCCAGTACTTC. Translation gives CASIAPFPAGETQYF.

This clonotype was observed a few times. The chain links TRBV7-9 to TRBJ2-7, with D possibly called TRBD1 or TRBD2 (5 bases each). Germline V gene lookup returns CDR1 SEHNR and CDR2 FQNEAQ (reference sequence). Trimming shortened V by 4 bases and J by 4 bases, and 14 bases separated the two germline ends. The CDR3 runs 14 residues. In DNA, the CDR3 is TGTGCCAGCAGCTCTGGGACCGACTCTTACGAGCAGTACTTC. Translation: CASSSGTDSYEQYF.

This clonotype appeared many times. V and J are TRBV29-1 and TRBJ2-5; 13 bases align to TRBD2. This CDR3 comprises 20 residues. The germline CDR1 and CDR2 sequences are SQVTM and ANQGSEA. The J segment lost 2 bases and the V segment lost 4 bases, leaving 19 bases of the junction unmatched. The CDR3 is CSVGGGLAGITSQVQETQYF. The CDR3 coding sequence is TGCAGCGTTGGAGGGGGACTAGCGGGAATCACGTCCCAAGTTCAAGAGACCCAGTACTTC. Full variable domain (rest looked up from reference TRBV29-1 and TRBJ2-5): SAVISQKPSRDICQRGTSLTIQCQVDSQVTMMFWYRQQPGQSLTLIATANQGSEATYESGFVIDKFPISRPNLTFSTLTVSNMSPEDSSIYLCSVGGGLAGITSQVQETQYFGPGTRLLVL.

This clonotype has a count of ten or more. This sequence joins TRBV3-1 and TRBJ2-7; D gene uncertain. Germline V gene data show CDR1 as LGHDT and CDR2 as YNNKEL (reference sequence). V was pared by 2 bases and J by 6 bases, with 8 bases between. CDR3 length: 12 residues. CDR3 amino acids: CASSQQSAEQYF. The CDR3 coding sequence is TGTGCCAGCAGCCAACAGTCCGCCGAGCAGTACTTC.

This clonotype was counted only a few times. CDR3 in DNA: TGTGCCAGCAGTTTAAACAGGGTAACTGAAGCTTTCTTT. It encodes CASSLNRVTEAFF. The chain has TRBV27 and TRBJ1-1, with D possibly being TRBD1 (6 bases). The CDR3 runs 13 residues. V lost 2 bases and J 5 bases, leaving 9 bases between the germline ends. Looked up from germline, CDR1 is MNHEY and CDR2 is SMNVEV (reference sequence).

There are a few counts of this clonotype. The chain employs TRBV15 and TRBJ1-5; TRBD1 is a possible D gene (5 bases). V gave up 3 bases and J gave up 7 bases, with 10 bases separating them. There are 13 residues in the CDR3. Looked up from germline, CDR1 is LNHNV and CDR2 is YYDKDF (reference sequence). CDR3 in amino acids: CATSRQGGQPQHF. In DNA form, the CDR3 reads TGTGCCACCAGCAGGCAGGGCGGGCAGCCCCAGCATTTT.

Comments on this clonotype: A much larger clone differs from this one at a single base, so this may be a read error. This likely comes from a read error, as the CDR3 has no conserved phenylalanine or tryptophan at its end. The V call is TRBV29-1, the J call TRBJ2-7; 10 bases map to TRBD1. Germline V CDR1 and CDR2: SQVTM, ANQGSEA. The CDR3 length is 13 residues. V lost 7 bases and J lost 3; bases outside the gene matches: 6. In DNA form, the CDR3 reads TGCAGCGCAGGACAGGGGGTAGGCTACGAGCAGTACCTC. Encoded protein: CSAGQGVGYEQYL.

In its sample, this clonotype was seen many times. The rearrangement joins TRBV7-8 to TRBJ1-4; D uncertain. Trimming took 2 bases from V and 3 from J, leaving 1 base between them. The CDR3 extends over 12 amino acids. Germline CDR1 and CDR2: SGHVS and FQNEAQ. The CDR3 is CASSLPNEKLFF. As DNA, the CDR3 is TGTGCCAGCAGCTTACCTAATGAAAAACTGTTTTTT.

Regarding this clonotype: This may be a read error: a much more frequent sequence differs by one nucleotide. The rearrangement joins TRBV6-5 to TRBJ1-4; 7 bases are a match to TRBD1. This CDR3 has 14 amino acids. Germline assignment: CDR1 MNHEY and CDR2 SVGAGI. CDR3 sequence: CAGRTGTDDEKLFF. The DNA of the CDR3 is TGTGCCGGCAGGACCGGGACAGACGATGAAAAACTGTTTTTT.

This clonotype was detected ten times or more. This chain uses TRBV7-9 with TRBJ2-3, with TRBD2 matching over 12 bases. The CDR3 sequence is 15 residues long. Germline values: CDR1 SEHNR, CDR2 FQNEAQ (reference sequence). V lost 5 bases and J lost 8; bases outside the gene matches: 8. The CDR3 nucleotides are TGTGCCAGCAGCCCCAGACTAGCGGGAGTTGTTACGCAGTATTTT. This sequence encodes CASSPRLAGVVTQYF.

The genes are TRBV11-1 and TRBJ1-1; D gene uncertain. Trimming stripped 6 bases from V and 8 bases from J, with 19 bases between. CDR1 and CDR2 (germline): SGHAT, FQDESV (reference sequence). The CDR3 is made up of 14 amino acids. The CDR3 loop reads CASRLTEDRFEAFF. The CDR3 region has the DNA TGTGCCAGCAGATTAACAGAAGACCGGTTCGAAGCTTTCTTT.

At least ten counts were recorded for this clonotype. This chain's CDR3 is CASSEGSSGANVLTF. The CDR3 DNA follows: TGTGCCAGCAGTGAAGGTAGCTCTGGGGCCAACGTCCTGACTTTC. This rearrangement joins TRBV2 to TRBJ2-6; D is unresolved. The V gene's germline CDR1 is SNHLY and CDR2 FYNNEI. V was shortened by 1 base and J by 0 bases, with 4 bases between the two germline ends. CDR3 length: 15 residues.

With respect to this clonotype: Given a much more abundant clone one base away, this may be a read error. CDR3 in amino acids: CASGSDSYNEKLFF. CDR3 DNA sequence: TGTGCCAGCGGCTCGGACAGCTATAATGAAAAACTGTTTTTT. The genes are TRBV7-2 and TRBJ1-4, with TRBD1 as a possible D gene (6 bases). The CDR3 is 14 residues long. CDR1 and CDR2 (germline): SGHTA, FQGNSA. Between the trimmed V and J ends, which lost 8 bases and 4 bases, there was a span of 14 bases.

This clonotype has a count of ten or more. The chain links TRBV12-3 or TRBV12-4 to TRBJ1-1; possible D gene TRBD1, 5 bases. The length of the CDR3 is 13 residues. Trimming pared 3 bases from V and 4 bases from J, leaving 9 bases between. The CDR3 is CASSFLGGTEAFF. DNA of the CDR3: TGTGCCAGCAGTTTCTTGGGGGGCACTGAAGCTTTCTTT.

In its sample, this clonotype was seen many times. The V gene is TRBV28, the J gene TRBJ1-5, with D perhaps TRBD1 (5 bases). The CDR3 contains 15 residues. Per germline, CDR1 MDHEN and CDR2 SYDVKM. V was cut by 0 bases and J by 3 bases, with 9 bases left in between. CDR3 in amino acids: CASSLWQGNNQPQHF. CDR3 nucleotides: TGTGCCAGCAGTTTATGGCAGGGAAACAATCAGCCCCAGCATTTT.